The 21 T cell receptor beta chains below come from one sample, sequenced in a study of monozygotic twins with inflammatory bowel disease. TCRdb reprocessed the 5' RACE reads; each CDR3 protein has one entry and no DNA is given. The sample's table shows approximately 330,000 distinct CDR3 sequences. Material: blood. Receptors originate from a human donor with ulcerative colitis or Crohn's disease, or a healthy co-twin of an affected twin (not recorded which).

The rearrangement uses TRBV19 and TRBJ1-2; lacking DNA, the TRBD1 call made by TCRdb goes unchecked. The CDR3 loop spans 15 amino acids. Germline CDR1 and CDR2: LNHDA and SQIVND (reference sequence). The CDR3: CASRDTGGSNYGYTF. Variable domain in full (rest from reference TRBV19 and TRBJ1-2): DGGITQSPKYLFRKEGQNVTLSCEQNLNHDAMYWYRQDPGQGLRLIYYSQIVNDFQKGDIAEGYSVSREKKESFPLTVTSAQKNPTAFYLCASRDTGGSNYGYTFGSGTRLTVV.

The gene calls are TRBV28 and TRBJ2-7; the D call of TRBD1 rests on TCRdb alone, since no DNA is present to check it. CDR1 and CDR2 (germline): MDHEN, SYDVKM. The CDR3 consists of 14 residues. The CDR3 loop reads CASSPRDREFEQYF.

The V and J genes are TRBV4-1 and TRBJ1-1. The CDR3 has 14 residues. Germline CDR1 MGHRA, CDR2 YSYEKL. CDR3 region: CASSQGRLNTEAFF.

CDR3 loop: CATKALNLADTQYF. This chain links TRBV7-9 with TRBJ2-3; as DNA is missing, the TRBD1 call by TCRdb cannot be tested. Germline V gives CDR1 SEHNR, CDR2 FQNEAQ (reference sequence). The CDR3 consists of 14 residues.

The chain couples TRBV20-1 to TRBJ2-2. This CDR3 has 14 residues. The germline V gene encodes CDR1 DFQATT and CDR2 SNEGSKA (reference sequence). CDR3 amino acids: CSARALGNTGELFF.

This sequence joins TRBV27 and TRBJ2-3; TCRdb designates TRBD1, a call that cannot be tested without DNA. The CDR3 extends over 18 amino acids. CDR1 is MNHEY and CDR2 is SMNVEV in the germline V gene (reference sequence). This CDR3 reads CASSNSGFPIQDTDTQYF.

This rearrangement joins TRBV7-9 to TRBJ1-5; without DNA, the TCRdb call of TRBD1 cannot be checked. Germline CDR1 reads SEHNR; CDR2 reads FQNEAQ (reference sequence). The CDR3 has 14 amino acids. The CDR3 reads CASSFGAGSQPQHF.

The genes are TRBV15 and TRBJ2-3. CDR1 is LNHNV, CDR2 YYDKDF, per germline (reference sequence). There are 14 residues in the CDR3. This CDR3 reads CATSRERGGRTQYF.

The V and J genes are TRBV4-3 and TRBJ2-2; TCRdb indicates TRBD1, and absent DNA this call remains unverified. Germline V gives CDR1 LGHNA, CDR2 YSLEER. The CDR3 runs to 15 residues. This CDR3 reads CASSQENRGYGELFF.

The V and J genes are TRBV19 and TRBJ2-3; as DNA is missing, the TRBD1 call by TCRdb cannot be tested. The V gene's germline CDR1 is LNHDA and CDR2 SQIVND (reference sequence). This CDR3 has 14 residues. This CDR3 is CASSIPDGAATQYF.

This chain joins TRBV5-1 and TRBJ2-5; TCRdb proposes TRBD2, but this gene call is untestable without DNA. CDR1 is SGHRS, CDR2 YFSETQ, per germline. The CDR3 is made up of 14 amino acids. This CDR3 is CASSFSGLQETQYF.

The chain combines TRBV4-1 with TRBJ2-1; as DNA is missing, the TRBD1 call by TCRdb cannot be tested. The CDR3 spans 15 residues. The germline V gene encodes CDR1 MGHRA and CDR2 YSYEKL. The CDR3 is CASSPGAGALNEQFF.

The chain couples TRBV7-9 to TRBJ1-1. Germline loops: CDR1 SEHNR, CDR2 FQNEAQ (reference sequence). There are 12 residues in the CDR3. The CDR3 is CASSLLGEEAFF.

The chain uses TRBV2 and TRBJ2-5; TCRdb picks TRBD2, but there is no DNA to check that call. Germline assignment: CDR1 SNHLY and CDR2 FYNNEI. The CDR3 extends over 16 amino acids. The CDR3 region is CASRGLAGDQQETQYF.

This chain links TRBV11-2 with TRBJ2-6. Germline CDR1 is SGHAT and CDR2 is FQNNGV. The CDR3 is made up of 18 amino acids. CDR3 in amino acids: CASSLRPDLRSGANVLTF.

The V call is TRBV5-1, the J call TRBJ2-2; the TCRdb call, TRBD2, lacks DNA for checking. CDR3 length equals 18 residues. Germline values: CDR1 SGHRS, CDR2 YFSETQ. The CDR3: CASSFSANVGLAAGELFF.

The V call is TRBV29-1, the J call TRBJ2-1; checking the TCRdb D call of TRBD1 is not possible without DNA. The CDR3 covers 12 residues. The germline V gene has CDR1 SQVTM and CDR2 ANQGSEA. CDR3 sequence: CSVGGASNEQFF.

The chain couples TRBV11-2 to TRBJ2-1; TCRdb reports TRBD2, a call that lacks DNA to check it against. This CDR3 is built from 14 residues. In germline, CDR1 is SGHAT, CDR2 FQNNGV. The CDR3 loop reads CASSLSGRDNEQFF.

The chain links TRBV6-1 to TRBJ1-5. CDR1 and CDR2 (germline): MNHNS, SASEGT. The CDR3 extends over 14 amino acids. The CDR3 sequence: CASSSGWGNQPQHF.

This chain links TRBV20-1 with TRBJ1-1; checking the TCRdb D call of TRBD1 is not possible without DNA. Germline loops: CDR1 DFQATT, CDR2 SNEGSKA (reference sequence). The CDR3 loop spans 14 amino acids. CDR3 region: CSATPGQGAGEAFF.

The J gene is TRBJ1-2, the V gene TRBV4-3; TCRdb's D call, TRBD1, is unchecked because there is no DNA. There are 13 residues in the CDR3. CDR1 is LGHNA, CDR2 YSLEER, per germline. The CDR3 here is CASSTTGTSGYTF.